This T cell receptor (beta chain) was recovered during a study of blood T cell repertoires in COVID-19. Study information: Acute-phase and convalescent COVID-19 samples originated in the United States, Italy and Spain. From T cells, B-cell-depleted T cells, or PBMCs came the material, which was cDNA or gDNA.

CDR1 is LGHDT, CDR2 YNNKEL, per germline (reference sequence). This CDR3 has 14 residues. Trimming removed 4 bases from V and 6 bases from J, with 12 bases in between. Original handling: Reference gene primers were amplified, and this amplification served to estimate nucleated cell counts. Here immunoSEQ multiplex PCR was the method, and the copy in TCRdb shows in-frame clones only, minus some. V and J calls plus clone size are reproduced from that table; the DNA served to infer D and trimming. Altogether under 200,000 clones are present, approximately 79% being singletons, with the ten largest covering around 15%.

The TCR comes from a young man with active or convalescent COVID-19. The rearrangement joins TRBV3-1 (or the pseudogene TRBV3-2) to TRBJ2-2, with D perhaps TRBD2 (6 bases). Sample: peripheral blood. This CDR3 is CASSPEGGPGELFF. The CDR3 DNA follows: TGTGCCAGCAGCCCGGAGGGAGGACCCGGGGAGCTGTTTTTT.